Below are 28 T cell receptor beta chains sequenced from a single sample in a study of cytomegalovirus exposure and HLA in healthy donors. The PCR used 60 Vbeta and 13 Jbeta primers. The method was immunoSEQ multiplex PCR; TCRdb's version includes in-frame clones alone and lacks a portion of them. The listing records about 53,000 clones. The sample was PBMCs. The source of these receptors is a young woman in good health and CMV-seronegative.

The V call is TRBV5-1, the J call TRBJ1-2; 7 positions agree with TRBD1. The CDR3 runs 15 residues. CDR1 is SGHRS and CDR2 is YFSETQ in the germline V gene. The ends lost 0 bases at V and 7 bases at J; junction bases unmatched: 9. In nucleotides, the CDR3 is TGCGCCAGCAGCTTGGGCCTCCGGGACAGTCTTGGCTACACCTTC. Translated, it gives CASSLGLRDSLGYTF.

V and J are TRBV6-1 and TRBJ1-2; TRBD1 aligns across 9 bases. The germline gives CDR1 MNHNS, CDR2 SASEGT. The CDR3 totals 12 residues. V gave up 4 bases and J gave up 10 bases; unmatched junction bases: 4. The CDR3 is CASSGDRVFYTF. DNA for the CDR3: TGTGCCAGCAGTGGGGACAGGGTTTTCTACACCTTC.

The chain is built from TRBV28 and TRBJ1-3, with TRBD1 as a possible D gene (6 bases). V dropped 5 bases and J dropped 4 bases, with 12 bases sitting between them. This CDR3 is built from 14 residues. From germline, CDR1 is MDHEN and CDR2 SYDVKM. In DNA form, the CDR3 reads TGTGCCAGCAGTCCGGACAGCCTAGGAAACACCATATATTTT. Protein: CASSPDSLGNTIYF.

The V gene is TRBV2, the J gene TRBJ1-1, with 7 bases matching TRBD1. The germline V gene has CDR1 SNHLY and CDR2 FYNNEI. This CDR3 region has 15 residues. With V trimmed by 5 bases and J by 5 bases, 11 bases remained unmatched. The chain's CDR3 is CASSLAQGLRTEAFF. The DNA for the CDR3 is TGTGCCAGCAGTTTGGCACAGGGGTTAAGGACTGAAGCTTTCTTT.

The chain recombines TRBV5-1 with TRBJ2-7, with 8 positions matching TRBD1. In germline, CDR1 is SGHRS, CDR2 YFSETQ. Losses at the gene ends were 1 base for V and 4 bases for J; bases not matched to a gene: 7. This CDR3 is 15 amino acids long. The CDR3 is CASSLWTGPGYEQYF. The CDR3 bases are TGCGCCAGCAGCTTGTGGACAGGGCCAGGGTACGAGCAGTACTTC.

CDR3 sequence: CASSQQTGQSINSPLHF. The DNA of the CDR3 is TGTGCCAGCAGCCAACAGACGGGACAGAGTATTAATTCACCCCTCCACTTT. The rearrangement uses TRBV4-2 and TRBJ1-6; 7 bases align to TRBD1. This CDR3 has 17 residues. V shed 2 bases, J shed 6 bases, and the junction held 10 bases outside the gene matches. Germline loops: CDR1 LGHNA, CDR2 YNFKEQ.

The chain has TRBV5-6 and TRBJ2-5; D unclear. CDR3 size: 11 residues. In germline, CDR1 is SGHDT, CDR2 YYEEEE. The V end was cut by 4 bases, the J end by 5 bases, with 6 bases between. The CDR3 spells CASSTTETQYF. Written as DNA, the CDR3 is TGTGCCAGCAGCACTACTGAGACCCAGTACTTC.

The chain is built from TRBV6-6 and TRBJ2-7; 14 positions match TRBD2. The CDR3 is 15 residues long. V dropped 4 bases and J dropped 3; count of bases not matched to a gene: 2. In germline, CDR1 is MNHNY, CDR2 SVGAGI (reference sequence). Here the CDR3 reads CASSLGLAGVYEQYF. The CDR3 DNA reads TGTGCCAGCAGTTTGGGACTAGCGGGAGTCTACGAGCAGTACTTC.

The V call is TRBV18, the J call TRBJ2-1; perhaps TRBD1 as D (6 bases). The V end was cut by 3 bases, the J end by 3 bases, with 9 bases between. CDR1 and CDR2 (germline): KGHSH, LQKENI. The CDR3 extends over 14 amino acids. The CDR3 DNA reads TGTGCCAGCTCACCTTCACAGGGCTACAATGAGCAGTTCTTC. It translates to CASSPSQGYNEQFF.

This sequence joins TRBV27 and TRBJ1-5, with 9 positions matching TRBD1. The V and J ends lost 6 bases and 4 bases, in that order; junction bases with no gene match: 7. This CDR3 is built from 15 residues. The germline V gene encodes CDR1 MNHEY and CDR2 SMNVEV (reference sequence). This CDR3 reads CASRGLGTGNQPQHF. DNA for the CDR3: TGTGCCAGCAGGGGCCTCGGGACAGGGAATCAGCCCCAGCATTTT.

The gene calls are TRBV5-1 and TRBJ2-7; 16 nucleotides line up with TRBD2. The CDR3 totals 19 residues. V shed 3 bases, J shed 3 bases, and the junction held 12 bases outside the gene matches. Germline CDR1 SGHRS, CDR2 YFSETQ. CDR3 bases: TGCGCCAGCAGCTCCCGAGGAGGGACTAGCGGGGGGGATTACTACGAGCAGTACTTC. This codes for CASSSRGGTSGGDYYEQYF.

The V call is TRBV18, the J call TRBJ1-4, with 8 bases matching TRBD1. The CDR3 totals 15 residues. The trim removed 6 bases at V and 6 bases at J, leaving 9 bases unmatched. Germline V gene sequence: CDR1 KGHSH, CDR2 LQKENI. CDR3 region: CASSPGQGRDEKLFF. The CDR3 nucleotides are TGTGCCAGCTCTCCCGGACAGGGCAGGGATGAAAAACTGTTTTTT.

The genes are TRBV5-1 and TRBJ2-5, with 11 bases aligning to TRBD2. Germline values: CDR1 SGHRS, CDR2 YFSETQ. Trimming took 3 bases from V and 3 from J; bases not matched to a gene: 1. The CDR3 is 14 amino acids. The CDR3 DNA reads as TGCGCCAGCAGCTGGGGACTAGCGGAAGAGACCCAGTACTTC. Residues: CASSWGLAEETQYF.

The genes are TRBV15 and TRBJ1-3; D is unresolved. Germline CDR1 LNHNV, CDR2 YYDKDF (reference sequence). V gave up 4 bases and J gave up 4 bases, with 14 bases separating them. There are 15 residues in the CDR3. The CDR3: CATSTWPGIGNTIYF. As DNA, the CDR3 is TGTGCCACCAGCACGTGGCCGGGAATCGGAAACACCATATATTTT.

As concerns this clone: At one boundary the junction diverges from the germline segment, which might be a read error. The chain recombines TRBV5-1 with TRBJ2-1, with TRBD2 as a possible D gene (6 bases). Per germline, CDR1 SGHRS and CDR2 YFSETQ. This CDR3 spans 16 amino acids. CDR3 DNA: TGCGCCAGCAGCACGGGGGTCTCATCCCCCTACTATGAGCAGTTCTTC. Translating gives CASSTGVSSPYYEQFF.

The V gene is TRBV7-6, the J gene TRBJ1-4; 7 bases line up with TRBD1. V lost 1 base and J lost 4; bases outside the gene matches: 3. This CDR3 is built from 15 residues. CDR1 and CDR2 (germline): SGHVS, FNYEAQ. CDR3 loop: CASSLEGQSNEKLFF. The CDR3 bases are TGTGCCAGCAGCTTAGAGGGACAGAGTAATGAAAAACTGTTTTTT.

The chain has TRBV9 and TRBJ1-1; D unclear. The CDR3 is made up of 14 amino acids. V lost 0 bases to trimming and J lost 0 bases, with 6 bases between them. The germline CDR1 and CDR2 sequences are SGDLS and YYNGEE. The CDR3 DNA sequence: TGTGCCAGCAGCGTAGCGGGAATGAACACTGAAGCTTTCTTT. Translated, it gives CASSVAGMNTEAFF.

The chain links TRBV5-1 to TRBJ1-2; D is unresolved. CDR1 and CDR2 from the germline V gene are SGHRS and YFSETQ. The length of the CDR3 is 14 residues. V was trimmed by 0 bases and J by 2 bases, leaving 8 bases between them. The CDR3 is CASSLANGNYGYTF. DNA for the CDR3: TGCGCCAGCAGCTTGGCCAACGGGAACTATGGCTACACCTTC.

V gene TRBV4-2 combines with J gene TRBJ1-6; the D gene is possibly TRBD1 (5 bases). The germline V and J ends were trimmed by 0 bases and 13 bases, with 10 bases remaining between them. CDR3 size: 13 residues. CDR1 is LGHNA, CDR2 YNFKEQ, per germline. The CDR3 DNA reads as TGTGCCAGCAGCCAAGACAGGGAAAGTCCCCTCCACTTT. Amino acid sequence: CASSQDRESPLHF.

V and J are TRBV7-9 and TRBJ1-6; TRBD1 matches 11 bases. V gave up 5 bases and J gave up 11 bases; unmatched junction bases: 5. This CDR3 contains 14 residues. Germline V lookup: CDR1 SEHNR, CDR2 FQNEAQ (reference sequence). DNA of the CDR3: TGTGCCAGCAGCAGGGGACAGGGGGTTGCACCCCTCCACTTT. Its translation: CASSRGQGVAPLHF.

The chain is built from TRBV7-3 and TRBJ1-3, with D unclear. Trimming cost V 6 bases and J 2 bases, with 11 bases left between them. The CDR3 loop spans 14 amino acids. Germline values: CDR1 SGHTA, CDR2 FQGTGA. In nucleotides, the CDR3 is TGTGCCAGCAGTACGGGAGCCGCTGGAAACACCATATATTTT. Residues: CASSTGAAGNTIYF.

The rearrangement uses TRBV28 and TRBJ2-1; no clear D gene. The CDR3 has 15 amino acids. Looked up from germline, CDR1 is MDHEN and CDR2 is SYDVKM. The V gene lost 2 bases and the J gene lost 4 bases, with 12 bases spanning the gap. The CDR3 protein is CASSLGPRHYNEQFF. CDR3 nucleotides: TGTGCCAGCAGTTTAGGTCCCAGGCATTACAATGAGCAGTTCTTC.

This rearrangement joins TRBV6-5 to TRBJ1-1; TRBD1 matches at 10 bases. From germline, CDR1 is MNHEY and CDR2 SVGAGI. With V trimmed by 5 bases and J by 4 bases, 7 bases remained unmatched. This CDR3 has 15 amino acids. The CDR3 DNA follows: TGTGCCAGCAGTCCCTGGTGGGACAGGGGCACTGAAGCTTTCTTT. It codes for CASSPWWDRGTEAFF.

This chain joins TRBV15 and TRBJ1-3, with D possibly TRBD1 on 6 matching bases. Trimming shortened V by 2 bases and J by 1 base, and 9 bases separated the two germline ends. The CDR3 loop spans 15 amino acids. The germline gives CDR1 LNHNV, CDR2 YYDKDF (reference sequence). The CDR3 reads CATSRQGHSGNTIYF. In nucleotides, the CDR3 is TGTGCCACCAGCAGACAGGGGCATTCTGGAAACACCATATATTTT.

The gene calls are TRBV6-1 and TRBJ2-1, with 8 bases identical to TRBD2. The CDR3 runs to 15 residues. Per the germline V gene, CDR1 is MNHNS and CDR2 is SASEGT. Trimming took 3 bases from V and 8 from J; bases not matched to a gene: 9. The CDR3 is CASSEEAGAGDEQFF. In nucleotides, the CDR3 is TGTGCCAGCAGTGAGGAAGCGGGAGCCGGGGATGAGCAGTTCTTC.

This chain links TRBV2 with TRBJ2-1; TRBD1 agrees at 7 bases. The J segment lost 14 bases and the V segment lost 7 bases, leaving 11 bases of the junction unmatched. There are 12 residues in the CDR3. Looked up from germline, CDR1 is SNHLY and CDR2 is FYNNEI. CDR3 loop: CASTAPRQGEFF. The CDR3 coding sequence is TGTGCCAGCACGGCCCCACGCCAGGGGGAGTTCTTC. Looking up the rest from reference TRBV2 and TRBJ2-1 gives the full variable domain: EPEVTQTPSHQVTQMGQEVILRCVPISNHLYFYWYRQILGQKVEFLVSFYNNEISEKSEIFDDQFSVERPDGSNFTLKIRSTKLEDSAMYFCASTAPRQGEFFGPGTRLTVL.

The V and J genes are TRBV5-6 and TRBJ2-5; D is uncertain. Germline-derived CDR1 and CDR2 are SGHDT and YYEEEE. The V end was cut by 3 bases, the J end by 5 bases, with 8 bases between. The CDR3 loop spans 12 amino acids. For the CDR3, the DNA is TGTGCCAGCAGCTCTTTCCAGGAGACCCAGTACTTC. It translates to CASSSFQETQYF.

The J gene is TRBJ2-3, the V gene TRBV11-2; no clear D. The CDR3 consists of 14 residues. Deletions cut 1 base from V and 1 base from J, with 6 bases between. Per the germline V gene, CDR1 is SGHAT and CDR2 is FQNNGV. The CDR3 sequence: CASSLGGGTDTQYF. The CDR3, as DNA: TGTGCCAGCAGCTTAGGCGGCGGCACAGATACGCAGTATTTT.